This T cell receptor beta chain came from a study of cytomegalovirus exposure and HLA in healthy donors. General study results and limits: Later analysis demonstrated an association between a missense DCLRE1C variant and TCR beta V- and J-gene trimming. In a later analysis, TCR association rates varied by HLA locus: DRB1 most, HLA-C fewest. Rare TCR sequences dominated, though some public TCRs recurred in many donors.

V was cut by 2 bases and J by 0 bases, with 13 bases left in between. CDR1 is MNHEY and CDR2 is SVGAGI in the germline V gene. This CDR3 spans 16 amino acids. Vbeta (60) and Jbeta (13) primers were used in the PCR. Sequencing used immunoSEQ multiplex PCR; TCRdb keeps in-frame clones, though not all of them. Here the sample spans some 130,000 clones, about 80% being singletons. Notes on this clone: Its target is not known.

The chain employs TRBV6-5 and TRBJ1-1; a weak D match, TRBD1 (5 bases). Sequencing was performed on PBMCs. This clonotype originated in a boy younger than 10 in good health and CMV-seronegative. The DNA of the CDR3 is TGTGCCAGCAGTTACCCTCTGACAGATCTGAACACTGAAGCTTTCTTT. It yields the protein CASSYPLTDLNTEAFF.